Each of the 28 T cell receptor beta chains below was sequenced from the same sample in a study of blood T cells in healthy people across ages. For the second PCR, which ran for roughly 7 to 11 cycles, a sample-barcoded 5' primer and a J-beta primer mix were used. TCRdb re-called the 5' RACE reads through MiXCR, storing one row per CDR3 protein. The sample gives 780,000 or so distinct CDR3 sequences, 20% to 25% of which show up once; under 4% is in the top ten. Another study also made use of these data, one on T cells of mothers and their children.

The sample consisted of blood. Receptors were obtained from a boy younger than 18 in good health.

This clonotype has only a few counts. The V call is TRBV3-1, the J call TRBJ1-2, with 8 bases that match TRBD1. This CDR3 region has 14 residues. Germline V gives CDR1 LGHDT, CDR2 YNNKEL (reference sequence). The J segment lost 4 bases and the V segment lost 7 bases, leaving 8 bases of the junction unmatched. The DNA of the CDR3 is TGTGCCAGCACCGACAGGGGACGGGGCTATGGCTACACCTTC. It codes for CASTDRGRGYGYTF. Combining the CDR3 with reference TRBV3-1 and TRBJ1-2 gives the whole variable domain DTAVSQTPKYLVTQMGNDKSIKCEQNLGHDTMYWYKQDSKKFLKIMFSYNNKELIINETVPNRFSPKSPDKAHLNLHINSLELGDSAVYFCASTDRGRGYGYTFGSGTRLTVV.

This clonotype has more than one count but fewer than ten. The V and J genes are TRBV10-2 and TRBJ2-5; D tentatively reads TRBD1 or TRBD2 (5 bases each). V shed 7 bases and J shed 7 bases, with 16 bases lying between them. The CDR3 spans 13 residues. Germline V gene lookup returns CDR1 WSHSY and CDR2 SAAADI. CDR3: CASTRGPLWTQYF. The CDR3 DNA reads as TGCGCCAGCACCCGGGGCCCGTTGTGGACCCAGTACTTC.

The sample holds a few counts of this clonotype. The CDR3 loop is CASSPTHDGGKLFF. In nucleotides, the CDR3 is TGTGCCAGCAGTCCAACACATGATGGTGGAAAACTGTTTTTT. V and J are TRBV28 and TRBJ1-4; D unresolved. CDR3 length equals 14 residues. Germline-derived CDR1 and CDR2 are MDHEN and SYDVKM. Trimming removed 5 bases at V and 10 bases at J, with 17 bases between.

CDR3 in DNA: TGTGCCAGCACTCTCGGACAGGGTCGGTCGTCTGACACAGATACGCAGTATTTT. It is translated as CASTLGQGRSSDTDTQYF. The V gene is TRBV12-3 or TRBV12-4, the J gene TRBJ2-3; 8 bases are shared with TRBD1. Germline trimming cut 7 bases from V and 2 bases from J; bases unmatched to any gene: 17. The CDR3 contains 18 residues.

The genes are TRBV20-1 and TRBJ1-2; D might be TRBD1 (6 bases). The CDR3 has 15 amino acids. Germline loops: CDR1 DFQATT, CDR2 SNEGSKA (reference sequence). V was shortened by 6 bases and J by 4 bases, with 21 bases between the two germline ends. The CDR3 region is CSAKQGSGASYGYTF. Written as DNA, the CDR3 is TGCAGTGCCAAGCAGGGGAGTGGCGCCAGCTATGGCTACACCTTC.

This clonotype was seen more than once but under ten times. The chain is built from TRBV28 and TRBJ2-7; D gene ambiguous. Trimming took off 3 bases at V and 3 bases at J, with 24 bases between the two ends. This CDR3 is built from 18 residues. Per germline, CDR1 MDHEN and CDR2 SYDVKM. The CDR3 region has the DNA TGTGCCAGCAGTTTCGGAGTTTTAGGTCCGCTACGAGGCTACGAGCAGTACTTC. It yields the protein CASSFGVLGPLRGYEQYF.

This clonotype was counted between two and nine times. This chain connects TRBV29-1 to TRBJ2-1, with TRBD1 identical over 8 bases. V was clipped by 7 bases and J by 4 bases; unmatched bases: 9. Germline CDR1 SQVTM, CDR2 ANQGSEA. This CDR3 has 14 residues. CDR3 sequence: CSAGGQDRYNEQFF. The CDR3 bases are TGCAGCGCTGGGGGACAGGATAGGTACAATGAGCAGTTCTTC.

As concerns this clonotype: Relative to the germline gene, one junction end is altered; a read error may explain this. The chain joins TRBV12-3 or TRBV12-4 to TRBJ2-3; the D call may be TRBD1 or TRBD2 (6 bases each). CDR3 length: 15 residues. The CDR3 loop reads CASSLGGIGADTQYF. As DNA, the CDR3 is TGTGCCAGCAGCCTAGGGGGGATTGGCGCAGATACGCAATATTTT.

This chain uses TRBV10-3 with TRBJ2-7; D gene uncertain. CDR1 and CDR2 (germline): ENHRY, SYGVKD. This CDR3 spans 14 amino acids. Trimming pared 2 bases from V and 2 bases from J, leaving 10 bases between. The CDR3 spells CAISENTLTYEQYF. In DNA form, the CDR3 reads TGTGCCATCAGTGAGAACACCTTAACCTACGAGCAGTACTTC.

Here the CDR3 DNA reads TGTGCCAGCAGTGAAGGGACAGGGGGGACAGATACGCAGTATTTT. Translating it yields CASSEGTGGTDTQYF. The gene calls are TRBV2 and TRBJ2-3, with 10 nucleotides matching TRBD1. Germline trimming cut 1 base from V and 3 bases from J; bases unmatched to any gene: 1. Germline lookup yields CDR1 SNHLY and CDR2 FYNNEI. The CDR3 totals 15 residues.

This clonotype has a handful of counts. The chain is built from TRBV20-1 and TRBJ2-1, with TRBD1 as a possible D gene (6 bases). TRBJ2-7 matches the DNA end more closely, so the J call is doubtful. From germline, CDR1 is DFQATT and CDR2 SNEGSKA (reference sequence). This CDR3 is built from 13 residues. The CDR3 bases are TGCAGTGCTAGTGGCCAGGGGAACTACGAGCAGTACTTC. Its translation is CSASGQGNYEQYF.

About this clonotype: The CDR3 ends on some other residue instead of the conserved phenylalanine or tryptophan, so this is likely a read error. V usage is TRBV28 and J usage is TRBJ2-7; 15 bases line up with TRBD2. This CDR3 has 18 amino acids. Germline-derived CDR1 and CDR2 are MDHEN and SYDVKM. Trimming cost V 6 bases and J 5 bases; bases outside gene matches: 14. The CDR3 coding sequence is TGTGCCAGCAGCCTGACCGGGACTAGCGGGAGGTCGGACGACGAGCAGTACCTC. It yields the protein CASSLTGTSGRSDDEQYL.

The chain is built from TRBV20-1 and TRBJ2-1, with D perhaps given as TRBD1 or TRBD2 (5 bases each). This CDR3 region has 14 residues. With 3 bases removed from V and 2 bases from J, the gap between germline ends came to 11 bases. CDR1 is DFQATT and CDR2 is SNEGSKA in the germline V gene (reference sequence). The CDR3 DNA reads TGCAGTGCTAGTCTGGGGGAGCCCTACAATGAGCAGTTCTTC. Protein: CSASLGEPYNEQFF.

This clonotype has more than one count but fewer than ten. This chain uses TRBV5-1 with TRBJ1-1; no clear D gene. This CDR3 has 15 residues. Trimming took off 4 bases at V and 0 bases at J, with 13 bases between the two ends. Germline loops: CDR1 SGHRS, CDR2 YFSETQ. The CDR3 nucleotides are TGCGCCAGCAGCAGACGGACGGCTTTGAACACTGAAGCTTTCTTT. Translated: CASSRRTALNTEAFF.

The chain couples TRBV2 to TRBJ1-6; 7 bases fit TRBD1. Germline assignment: CDR1 SNHLY and CDR2 FYNNEI. This CDR3 contains 15 residues. V lost 7 bases, J lost 5 bases, and 8 bases stayed unmatched. The CDR3 loop is CASMDRRTDNSPLHF. The CDR3 DNA reads as TGTGCCAGCATGGACAGGCGGACGGATAATTCACCCCTCCACTTT.

The table lists this clonotype with a few counts. The chain has TRBV7-3 and TRBJ2-5, with D possibly being TRBD2 (6 bases). CDR3 length equals 15 residues. Germline V gene lookup returns CDR1 SGHTA and CDR2 FQGTGA. V lost 5 bases and J lost 2, with 15 bases in between. As DNA, the CDR3 is TGTGCCAGCAGCCCTGGTATAGCGGAGCAAGAGACCCAGTACTTC. This translates into CASSPGIAEQETQYF.

A few counts support this clonotype. The J gene is TRBJ2-5, the V gene TRBV28; D remains ambiguous. The CDR3 has 14 residues. V lost 4 bases to trimming and J lost 4 bases, with 13 bases between them. Germline V lookup: CDR1 MDHEN, CDR2 SYDVKM. DNA for the CDR3: TGTGCCAGCAGTTACATGGCCTATACAGAGACCCAGTACTTC. Protein product: CASSYMAYTETQYF. Combining the CDR3 with reference TRBV28 and TRBJ2-5 gives the whole variable domain DVKVTQSSRYLVKRTGEKVFLECVQDMDHENMFWYRQDPGLGLRLIYFSYDVKMKEKGDIPEGYSVSREKKERFSLILESASTNQTSMYLCASSYMAYTETQYFGPGTRLLVL.

This clonotype appeared a few times. V usage is TRBV20-1 and J usage is TRBJ2-1; 7 bases fit TRBD2. V was pared by 3 bases and J by 5 bases, with 13 bases of the junction left unmatched. CDR3 length equals 16 residues. CDR1 is DFQATT and CDR2 is SNEGSKA in the germline V gene (reference sequence). In DNA form, the CDR3 reads TGCAGTGCTAGGGCCGTACCCGCGGGAGTAAACAATGAGCAGTTCTTC. The encoded protein is CSARAVPAGVNNEQFF.

This clonotype was recorded a few times. V and J are TRBV4-3 and TRBJ2-2; weak D call: TRBD2 (6 bases). Germline CDR1 LGHNA, CDR2 YSLEER. This CDR3 region has 17 residues. V lost 0 bases and J lost 6, with 17 bases in between. Here the CDR3 DNA reads TGCGCCAGCAGCCAAGATTTCGCTAGCGAAGGGGCCGGGGAGCTGTTTTTT. Amino acid sequence: CASSQDFASEGAGELFF.

This clonotype was counted only a few times. The chain carries TRBV4-3 and TRBJ1-4, with TRBD1 as a possible D gene (6 bases). The V end was cut by 4 bases, the J end by 5 bases, with 11 bases between. The CDR3 is made up of 14 amino acids. Germline CDR1 is LGHNA and CDR2 is YSLEER. In DNA form, the CDR3 reads TGCGCCAGCAGCCCCGGGACATCGAATGAAAAACTGTTTTTT. Its protein product is CASSPGTSNEKLFF.

In its sample, this clonotype was seen once. V gene TRBV18 combines with J gene TRBJ2-1, with TRBD2 matching 7 bases. Germline V lookup: CDR1 KGHSH, CDR2 LQKENI. This CDR3 is 16 amino acids long. V gave up 3 bases and J gave up 0 bases; unmatched junction bases: 5. CDR3 protein: CASSPMGGSSYNEQFF. DNA of the CDR3: TGTGCCAGCTCACCGATGGGGGGGAGCTCCTACAATGAGCAGTTCTTC.

The V and J genes are TRBV20-1 and TRBJ2-5; TRBD1 aligns across 10 bases. The better agreement between TRBJ2-7 and the DNA end casts doubt on the J call. This CDR3 is built from 14 residues. Germline CDR1 and CDR2: DFQATT and SNEGSKA (reference sequence). CDR3: CSAQVPGQGYEQYF. CDR3 DNA: TGCAGTGCACAGGTCCCGGGACAGGGGTACGAGCAGTACTTC.

In its sample, this clonotype was seen once. The genes are TRBV20-1 and TRBJ2-3; perhaps TRBD2 as D (6 bases). Germline-derived CDR1 and CDR2 are DFQATT and SNEGSKA (reference sequence). Trimming took 0 bases from V and 5 from J, leaving 15 bases between them. This CDR3 contains 15 residues. The CDR3 loop is CSARDRVSGRDTQYF. The DNA of the CDR3 is TGCAGTGCTAGAGATCGTGTTAGCGGAAGAGATACGCAGTATTTT.

In its sample, this clonotype was seen a few times. This chain uses TRBV7-2 with TRBJ2-3, with 12 bases fitting TRBD2. Trimming removed 1 base from V and 3 bases from J; junction bases left unmatched: 11. This CDR3 has 19 residues. Germline V gene sequence: CDR1 SGHTA, CDR2 FQGNSA. The CDR3 protein is CASSLVVGASGGATDTQYF. CDR3 nucleotides: TGTGCCAGCAGCTTAGTCGTAGGGGCTAGCGGGGGGGCAACAGATACGCAGTATTTT.

The sample holds a few counts of this clonotype. The gene calls are TRBV2 and TRBJ1-1; possibly TRBD1 for D (5 bases). Trimming left V 0 bases short and J 4 bases short, with 9 bases between. CDR3 size: 14 residues. Germline CDR1 is SNHLY and CDR2 is FYNNEI. The CDR3 DNA follows: TGTGCCAGCAGTGAAGCGGGAAGGGGCACTGAAGCTTTCTTT. Protein: CASSEAGRGTEAFF.

The chain employs TRBV4-3 and TRBJ2-1, with D perhaps TRBD1 or TRBD2 (5 bases each). Trimming stripped 3 bases from V and 9 bases from J, with 15 bases between. The CDR3 is made up of 14 amino acids. Germline V gene lookup returns CDR1 LGHNA and CDR2 YSLEER. This chain's CDR3 is CASSQGTLAVEQFF. The CDR3 nucleotides read TGCGCCAGCAGCCAGGGGACCCTCGCGGTTGAGCAGTTCTTC.

This clonotype was counted a few times. This chain uses TRBV28 with TRBJ1-1, with no clear D. The CDR3 loop spans 12 amino acids. Germline V gives CDR1 MDHEN, CDR2 SYDVKM. V dropped 7 bases and J dropped 0 bases, with 6 bases sitting between them. The CDR3 DNA follows: TGTGCCAGCAATACGCTGAACACTGAAGCTTTCTTT. Its protein product is CASNTLNTEAFF.

V is TRBV20-1 and J is TRBJ1-6, with TRBD1 matching 9 bases. CDR1 is DFQATT, CDR2 SNEGSKA, per germline (reference sequence). This CDR3 comprises 13 residues. The J segment lost 9 bases and the V segment lost 6 bases, leaving 6 bases of the junction unmatched. CDR3 protein: CSAHTGGSSPLHF. CDR3 nucleotides: TGCAGTGCCCATACAGGGGGCAGTTCACCCCTCCACTTT.